The clone carrying this T cell receptor beta chain was observed a few times. This entry belongs to a study of blood T cell repertoires in COVID-19. Overall study: The United States, Italy and Spain provided the acute and convalescent COVID-19 samples.

Under the authors' procedure: The authors estimated nucleated cell counts from reference gene primer amplification. Only in-frame clones appear in the TCRdb table, and some are missing; sequencing was by immunoSEQ multiplex PCR. The DNA gave D and trimming, while V, J and clone size come from that table. The sample yields 120,000 or so clones, 81% seen once. Enrolled during active infection, Seattle patients were then followed longitudinally. V shed 7 bases and J shed 5 bases, with 20 bases lying between them. From germline, CDR1 is SNHLY and CDR2 FYNNEI. CDR3 length: 15 residues. V gene TRBV2 combines with J gene TRBJ1-2; a weak D match, TRBD1 (5 bases). This receptor was taken from a man aged 25 to 40 with COVID-19, enrolled during active disease. The sequenced sample was peripheral blood. In nucleotides, the CDR3 is TGTGCCAGCACCCCCGGGACTTCCTATGGATATGGCTACACCTTC. Protein sequence: CASTPGTSYGYGYTF.